Below, 2 T cell receptor beta chains from the same sample are listed, as sequenced in a study of beta chain features in type 1 diabetes. The authors reverse transcribed all of the isolated RNA, so sequencing captured expressed TCRB transcripts. Clones were read by immunoSEQ multiplex PCR, and TCRdb kept only the in-frame ones, dropping some. The sample lists about 360,000 clones; 10% to 15% were seen once. Sequenced input: naive CD4+ T cells from blood. These receptors all stem from a man between 18 and 29 years old in good health.

This clone was seen a few times. The V and J genes are TRBV5-1 and TRBJ2-2; the match to TRBD2 covers 7 bases. In germline, CDR1 is SGHRS, CDR2 YFSETQ. Trimming took 5 bases from V and 7 from J; bases not matched to a gene: 11. CDR3 length: 15 amino acids. The DNA of the CDR3 is TGCGCCAGCAGTACGGCGGGAGATTCGAACGGGGAGCTGTTTTTT. It translates to CASSTAGDSNGELFF. Drawing the rest from reference TRBV5-1 and TRBJ2-2, the complete variable domain is KAGVTQTPRYLIKTRGQQVTLSCSPISGHRSVSWYQQTPGQGLQFLFEYFSETQRNKGNFPGRFSGRQFSNSRSEMNVSTLELGDSALYLCASSTAGDSNGELFFGEGSRLTVL.

The chain carries TRBV15 and TRBJ1-1, with 9 bases matching TRBD1. CDR3 length: 15 residues. The V and J ends lost 5 bases and 4 bases, in that order; junction bases with no gene match: 8. Germline assignment: CDR1 LNHNV and CDR2 YYDKDF (reference sequence). The CDR3 reads CATSGGTGGFTEAFF. The CDR3 DNA reads as TGTGCCACCAGCGGCGGAACAGGGGGCTTCACTGAAGCTTTCTTT.